The 7 T cell receptor beta chains below all came from one sample that was sequenced in a study of cytomegalovirus exposure and HLA in healthy donors. Profiled with immunoSEQ multiplex PCR; TCRdb holds only in-frame clones, not every one. This sample has about 310,000 clones, with roughly 86% found just once. The sequenced sample was PBMCs. All receptors come from a man aged 25-40 years in good health and CMV-seronegative.

The chain is built from TRBV15 and TRBJ2-1, with 13 nucleotides matching TRBD2. The CDR3 has 16 amino acids. Germline V gives CDR1 LNHNV, CDR2 YYDKDF (reference sequence). Losses at the gene ends were 5 bases for V and 6 bases for J; bases not matched to a gene: 7. The chain's CDR3 is CATSGNRTSGGNEQFF. Written as DNA, the CDR3 is TGTGCCACCAGCGGTAATAGGACTAGCGGGGGCAATGAGCAGTTCTTC.

The V and J genes are TRBV12-5 and TRBJ1-6, with 10 bases identical to TRBD1. The length of the CDR3 is 16 residues. The germline CDR1 and CDR2 sequences are LGHNT and FRNRAP. Trimming at V came to 1 base and at J to 9 bases, leaving 6 bases not matched to a gene. CDR3 in DNA: TGTGCTAGTGGTTTGGGACAGGGGGCTTTATCTTCACCCCTCCACTTT. Translated, it gives CASGLGQGALSSPLHF.

This chain links TRBV6-5 with TRBJ1-2, with 7 bases matching TRBD1. The CDR3 has 13 residues. J was trimmed by 11 bases and V by 5 bases; bases with no gene match: 11. In germline, CDR1 is MNHEY, CDR2 SVGAGI. The CDR3 loop reads CASSRTVQGQYTF. CDR3 bases: TGTGCCAGCAGTCGCACAGTACAGGGGCAGTACACCTTC.

This clone showed up just once. This chain joins TRBV5-1 and TRBJ1-1; D ambiguous. CDR3 size: 13 residues. The germline CDR1 and CDR2 sequences are SGHRS and YFSETQ. With 1 base removed from V and 7 bases from J, the gap between germline ends came to 11 bases. In DNA, the CDR3 is TGCGCCAGCAGCTTGTGGGGAGATAATGAAGCTTTCTTT. This gives the protein CASSLWGDNEAFF.

The genes are TRBV13 and TRBJ2-7, with 11 nucleotides matching TRBD1. J lost 4 bases, V lost 5 bases, and 4 bases had no gene match. The germline V gene encodes CDR1 PRHDT and CDR2 FYEKMQ (reference sequence). This CDR3 region has 14 residues. The CDR3 sequence: CASSPRDRGYEQYF. The CDR3 bases are TGTGCCAGCAGCCCCCGGGACAGGGGGTACGAGCAGTACTTC. The full variable domain, in which reference TRBV13 and TRBJ2-7 provide the parts outside the CDR3, is AAGVIQSPRHLIKEKRETATLKCYPIPRHDTVYWYQQGPGQDPQFLISFYEKMQSDKGSIPDRFSAQQFSDYHSELNMSSLELGDSALYFCASSPRDRGYEQYFGPGTRLTVT.

The chain carries TRBV5-4 and TRBJ1-1, with 8 bases fitting TRBD1. Trimming removed 0 bases from V and 1 base from J; junction bases left unmatched: 2. CDR3 length: 15 residues. CDR1 SGHNT and CDR2 YYREEE come from the germline V gene (reference sequence). The CDR3 nucleotides read TGTGCCAGCAGCTTGGAGCAGGGGGCGAACACTGAAGCTTTCTTT. Amino acid sequence: CASSLEQGANTEAFF.

The chain is built from TRBV27 and TRBJ1-3; D is unresolved. Germline CDR1 and CDR2: MNHEY and SMNVEV (reference sequence). This CDR3 is 13 amino acids long. V was cut by 0 bases and J by 7 bases, with 7 bases left in between. The CDR3 spells CASSLSPGNTIYF. CDR3 nucleotide sequence: TGTGCCAGCAGTTTATCTCCGGGGAACACCATATATTTT.